These 24 T cell receptor beta chains share one sample of origin, sequenced in a study of cytomegalovirus exposure and HLA in healthy donors. TCRdb's table, derived via immunoSEQ multiplex PCR, lists solely in-frame clones and lacks some. The sample has over 200,000 clones, approximately 88% seen once. The sequencing sample was made of PBMCs. The receptors were sampled from a woman between 25 and 40 years old in good health and CMV-seropositive.

The rearrangement uses TRBV7-9 and TRBJ1-2; D gene uncertain. V was shortened by 5 bases and J by 4 bases, with 8 bases between the two germline ends. The CDR3 consists of 12 residues. CDR1 is SEHNR and CDR2 is FQNEAQ in the germline V gene (reference sequence). The CDR3 DNA is TGTGCCAGCAGCCGGGAGTCCTATGGCTACACCTTC. It translates to CASSRESYGYTF.

This chain joins TRBV6-6 and TRBJ2-7, with 8 bases matching TRBD2. Germline lookup yields CDR1 MNHNY and CDR2 SVGAGI (reference sequence). This CDR3 spans 14 amino acids. V lost 5 bases and J lost 1; bases outside the gene matches: 4. CDR3 residues: CASSPGTRSYEQYF. CDR3 DNA sequence: TGTGCCAGCAGTCCCGGGACTAGATCCTACGAGCAGTACTTC.

CDR3 bases: TGTGCCAGCAGCCAAGCTGGTTGGGATACTGAAGCTTTCTTT. Translated: CASSQAGWDTEAFF. V gene TRBV14 combines with J gene TRBJ1-1; D ambiguous. This CDR3 is 14 amino acids long. Germline assignment: CDR1 SGHDN and CDR2 FVKESK. Trimming took off 1 base at V and 5 bases at J, with 11 bases between the two ends.

The genes are TRBV6-4 and TRBJ2-3, with 9 bases identical to TRBD2. This CDR3 is built from 17 residues. Germline V gives CDR1 MRHNA, CDR2 SNTAGT. J was trimmed by 0 bases and V by 1 base; bases with no gene match: 5. CDR3 coding DNA: TGTGCCAGCAGTGACTTTCTAGCGGGATGGAGCACAGATACGCAGTATTTT. Translated, it gives CASSDFLAGWSTDTQYF.

The chain has TRBV28 and TRBJ2-7; 10 positions match TRBD2. Looked up from germline, CDR1 is MDHEN and CDR2 is SYDVKM. The CDR3 is 15 residues long. V lost 6 bases, J lost 0 bases, and 5 bases stayed unmatched. The CDR3 coding sequence is TGTGCCAGCAGGCCAGCTAGCGGGGGCTCCTACGAGCAGTACTTC. As protein: CASRPASGGSYEQYF.

The chain is built from TRBV18 and TRBJ2-2; D remains unclear. V was clipped by 5 bases and J by 5 bases, with 9 bases between them. The germline V gene encodes CDR1 KGHSH and CDR2 LQKENI. This CDR3 region has 13 residues. The DNA of the CDR3 is TGTGCCAGCTCAACGAGCAGAACCGGGGAGCTGTTTTTT. Protein product: CASSTSRTGELFF.

The rearrangement joins TRBV7-9 to TRBJ2-5; maybe TRBD2 (7 bases). The germline V and J ends were trimmed by 5 bases and 5 bases, with 15 bases remaining between them. Germline V lookup: CDR1 SEHNR, CDR2 FQNEAQ (reference sequence). The CDR3 is made up of 14 amino acids. The CDR3 DNA reads as TGTGCCAGCAGCCTAGGGGGAGGGGCCGAGACCCAGTACTTC. Translated: CASSLGGGAETQYF.

The chain combines TRBV4-1 with TRBJ2-3; TRBD2 aligns across 11 bases. The J segment lost 2 bases and the V segment lost 3 bases, leaving 13 bases of the junction unmatched. The CDR3 sequence is 19 residues long. The V gene's germline CDR1 is MGHRA and CDR2 YSYEKL. DNA of the CDR3: TGCGCCAGCAGCCAGCCCGCACTCATTAGCGGGAGGGCCACAGATACGCAGTATTTT. The encoded protein is CASSQPALISGRATDTQYF.

The chain employs TRBV11-2 and TRBJ1-2, with D uncertain. Per germline, CDR1 SGHAT and CDR2 FQNNGV. This CDR3 contains 16 residues. V was clipped by 1 base and J by 1 base, with 13 bases between them. The CDR3 here is CASSLGNRGLNYGYTF. In nucleotides, the CDR3 is TGTGCCAGCAGCTTAGGGAACCGCGGACTTAACTATGGCTACACCTTC.

The genes are TRBV5-1 and TRBJ1-2, with a possible D match to TRBD1 (6 bases). The V end was cut by 0 bases, the J end by 1 base, with 19 bases between. CDR3 length: 18 amino acids. CDR1 is SGHRS, CDR2 YFSETQ, per germline. The CDR3 here is CASSLGQAVGEVNYGYTF. The CDR3 region has the DNA TGCGCCAGCAGCTTGGGACAGGCAGTTGGAGAGGTTAACTATGGCTACACCTTC.

V usage is TRBV4-2 and J usage is TRBJ2-1; 11 bases are a match to TRBD2. Germline V lookup: CDR1 LGHNA, CDR2 YNFKEQ. CDR3 size: 17 residues. V shed 0 bases and J 3 bases; nucleotides not matched to a gene: 4. Here the CDR3 reads CASSQDATSGGYNEQFF. For the CDR3, the DNA is TGTGCCAGCAGCCAAGATGCCACTAGCGGGGGCTACAATGAGCAGTTCTTC.

V and J are TRBV2 and TRBJ2-7, with 7 bases fitting TRBD2. The CDR3 consists of 15 residues. V trimming: 0 bases; J trimming: 0 bases; junction bases outside the gene matches: 2. The germline V gene encodes CDR1 SNHLY and CDR2 FYNNEI. CDR3 DNA sequence: TGTGCCAGCAGTGAAGCGGGCGGGGGCTCCTACGAGCAGTACTTC. Amino acid sequence: CASSEAGGGSYEQYF.

This chain links TRBV19 with TRBJ2-3, with D possibly being TRBD2 (6 bases). Between the trimmed V and J ends, which lost 3 bases and 3 bases, there was a span of 7 bases. The CDR3 length is 13 residues. Germline values: CDR1 LNHDA, CDR2 SQIVND (reference sequence). CDR3 sequence (DNA): TGTGCCAGTAGTATGGGGGGTACAGATACGCAGTATTTT. It specifies CASSMGGTDTQYF.

This clone was detected only a few times. V is TRBV29-1 and J is TRBJ2-7; D is possibly TRBD1 or TRBD2 (5 bases each). The V end was cut by 0 bases, the J end by 5 bases, with 8 bases between. There are 12 residues in the CDR3. The germline V gene encodes CDR1 SQVTM and CDR2 ANQGSEA. CDR3 in DNA: TGCAGCGTTGAAGATCGGGGCCACGAGCAGTACTTC. This codes for CSVEDRGHEQYF.

The chain carries TRBV29-1 and TRBJ2-2; TRBD2 agrees at 8 bases. CDR3 size: 14 residues. From germline, CDR1 is SQVTM and CDR2 ANQGSEA. Trimming cost V 4 bases and J 6 bases; bases outside gene matches: 7. This chain's CDR3 is CSVVSGGPSGELFF. CDR3 DNA sequence: TGCAGCGTTGTTTCGGGAGGGCCCTCCGGGGAGCTGTTTTTT.

The chain has TRBV11-3 and TRBJ2-5, with 8 bases fitting TRBD1. V lost 2 bases and J lost 4; bases outside the gene matches: 6. The CDR3 covers 15 residues. Germline loops: CDR1 SGHNT, CDR2 YENEEA. The CDR3 sequence is CASSLQGAVSETQYF. The CDR3 nucleotides are TGTGCCAGCAGCTTACAGGGGGCTGTTTCAGAGACCCAGTACTTC. Full variable domain (outside the CDR3, taken from reference TRBV11-3 and TRBJ2-5): EAGVVQSPRYKIIEKKQPVAFWCNPISGHNTLYWYLQNLGQGPELLIRYENEEAVDDSQLPKDRFSAERLKGVDSTLKIQPAELGDSAVYLCASSLQGAVSETQYFGPGTRLLVL.

In DNA, the CDR3 is TGTGCCTGGATCCTGAATATTGAAGCTTTCTTT. Residues: CAWILNIEAFF. V and J are TRBV30 and TRBJ1-1; D gene ambiguous. V was clipped by 4 bases and J by 7 bases, with 10 bases between them. The CDR3 has 11 amino acids. Germline loops: CDR1 GTSNPN, CDR2 SVGIG (reference sequence).

The V and J genes are TRBV18 and TRBJ2-7; 11 nucleotides line up with TRBD1. CDR1 and CDR2 from the germline V gene are KGHSH and LQKENI. The CDR3 contains 14 residues. The junction had 5 bases not matched to a gene; V was cut back by 3 bases and J by 7 bases. The CDR3 spells CASSPPGTGGEQYF. In nucleotides, the CDR3 is TGTGCCAGCTCACCGCCCGGGACAGGGGGTGAGCAGTACTTC.

The chain employs TRBV27 and TRBJ1-1; 12 positions agree with TRBD1. The trim removed 5 bases at V and 4 bases at J, leaving 8 bases unmatched. Germline V gene lookup returns CDR1 MNHEY and CDR2 SMNVEV (reference sequence). CDR3 length: 16 residues. The CDR3 nucleotides read TGTGCCAGCAGTAGGGACAGGGGGCAGGGTGGCACTGAAGCTTTCTTT. Amino acids: CASSRDRGQGGTEAFF.

J is TRBJ1-1 and V is TRBV5-6; TRBD1 matches at 9 bases. The CDR3 runs to 16 residues. The germline gives CDR1 SGHDT, CDR2 YYEEEE. V lost 1 base, J lost 3 bases, and 7 bases stayed unmatched. The CDR3 DNA reads TGTGCCAGCAGCTTGTTAGGACAGGGGTTGTACACTGAAGCTTTCTTT. Translated: CASSLLGQGLYTEAFF.

The chain is built from TRBV7-9 and TRBJ2-1; 8 nucleotides line up with TRBD2. J was trimmed by 6 bases and V by 6 bases; bases with no gene match: 16. This CDR3 has 17 residues. Looked up from germline, CDR1 is SEHNR and CDR2 is FQNEAQ (reference sequence). The CDR3 DNA sequence: TGTGCCAGCAGAGAACGGTCCAGCGGGAGTAGGGGCAATGAGCAGTTCTTC. Encoded protein: CASRERSSGSRGNEQFF.

Only a few counts were recorded for this clone. The chain recombines TRBV18 with TRBJ2-7; D is undetermined. This CDR3 region has 12 residues. The V gene's germline CDR1 is KGHSH and CDR2 LQKENI. V lost 2 bases and J 3 bases, leaving 5 bases between the germline ends. CDR3 region: CASSPSLYEQYF. CDR3 bases: TGTGCCAGCTCACCATCCCTCTACGAGCAGTACTTC.

This clone was detected only once. V gene TRBV6-5 combines with J gene TRBJ2-3; D might be TRBD1 or TRBD2, each matching 5 bases. Germline V gene lookup returns CDR1 MNHEY and CDR2 SVGAGI. The ends were cut back, 2 bases at V and 1 base at J, with 13 bases in the middle. There are 16 residues in the CDR3. For the CDR3, the DNA is TGTGCCAGCAGTTACGGACGGGGCGTTCGCACAGATACGCAGTATTTT. Protein sequence: CASSYGRGVRTDTQYF.

V usage is TRBV11-2 and J usage is TRBJ2-3; 7 bases fit TRBD2. CDR3 size: 15 residues. Germline V gene lookup returns CDR1 SGHAT and CDR2 FQNNGV. J was trimmed by 3 bases and V by 6 bases; bases with no gene match: 9. The CDR3 is CASSYRAGVTDTQYF. DNA for the CDR3: TGTGCCAGCAGTTACCGGGCGGGGGTGACAGATACGCAGTATTTT.